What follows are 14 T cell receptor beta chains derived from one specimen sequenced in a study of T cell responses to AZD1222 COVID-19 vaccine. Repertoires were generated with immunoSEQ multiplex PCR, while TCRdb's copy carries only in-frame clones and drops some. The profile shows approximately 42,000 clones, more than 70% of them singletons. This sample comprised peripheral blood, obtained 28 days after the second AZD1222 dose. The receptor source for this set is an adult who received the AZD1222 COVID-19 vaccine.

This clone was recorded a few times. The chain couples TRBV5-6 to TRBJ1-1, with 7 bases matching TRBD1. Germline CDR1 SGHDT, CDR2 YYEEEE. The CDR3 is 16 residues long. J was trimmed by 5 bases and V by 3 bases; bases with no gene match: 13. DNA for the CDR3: TGTGCCAGCAGCTGGGGACAGACCCCCGAGCGGACTGAAGCTTTCTTT. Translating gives CASSWGQTPERTEAFF. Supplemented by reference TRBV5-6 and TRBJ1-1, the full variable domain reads DAGVTQSPTHLIKTRGQQVTLRCSPKSGHDTVSWYQQALGQGPQFIFQYYEEEERQRGNFPDRFSGHQFPNYSSELNVNALLLGDSALYLCASSWGQTPERTEAFFGQGTRLTVV.

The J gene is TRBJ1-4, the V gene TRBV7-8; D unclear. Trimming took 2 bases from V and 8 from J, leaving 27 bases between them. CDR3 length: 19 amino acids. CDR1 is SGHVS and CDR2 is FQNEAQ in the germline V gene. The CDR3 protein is CASSLSKGAYTLRGEKLFF. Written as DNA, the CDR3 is TGTGCCAGCAGCTTATCTAAGGGAGCCTACACCCTTCGAGGGGAAAAACTGTTTTTT.

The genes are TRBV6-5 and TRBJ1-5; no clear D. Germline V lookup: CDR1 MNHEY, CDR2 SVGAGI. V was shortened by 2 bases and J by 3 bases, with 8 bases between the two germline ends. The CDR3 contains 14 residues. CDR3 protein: CASSYRRTNQPQHF. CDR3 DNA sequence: TGTGCCAGCAGTTACCGGCGTACCAATCAGCCCCAGCATTTT.

The CDR3, as DNA: TGTGCCAGCAGTTACGGAGAGGCCCCTGGCACAGATACGCAGTATTTT. Its protein product is CASSYGEAPGTDTQYF. The V call is TRBV6-5, the J call TRBJ2-3, with unresolved D. V was clipped by 2 bases and J by 1 base, with 13 bases between them. Germline loops: CDR1 MNHEY, CDR2 SVGAGI. This CDR3 region has 16 residues.

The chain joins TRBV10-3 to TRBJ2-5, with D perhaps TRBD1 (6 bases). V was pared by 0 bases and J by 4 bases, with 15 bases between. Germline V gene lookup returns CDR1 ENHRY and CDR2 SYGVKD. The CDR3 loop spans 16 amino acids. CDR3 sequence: CAISESGRGGRETQYF. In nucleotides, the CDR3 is TGTGCCATCAGTGAGTCGGGCAGGGGTGGACGAGAGACCCAGTACTTC.

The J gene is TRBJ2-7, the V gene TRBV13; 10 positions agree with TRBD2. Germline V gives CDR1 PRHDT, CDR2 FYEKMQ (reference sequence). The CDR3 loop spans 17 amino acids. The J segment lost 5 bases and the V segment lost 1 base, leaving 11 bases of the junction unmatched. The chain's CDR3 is CASSLESLAGVRDEQYF. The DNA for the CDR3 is TGTGCCAGCAGCTTAGAGAGCCTAGCGGGAGTACGGGACGAGCAGTACTTC.

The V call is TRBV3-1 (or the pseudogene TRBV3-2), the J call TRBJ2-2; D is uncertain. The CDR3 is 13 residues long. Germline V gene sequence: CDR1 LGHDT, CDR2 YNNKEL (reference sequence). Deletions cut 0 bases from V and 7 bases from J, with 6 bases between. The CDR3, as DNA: TGTGCCAGCAGCCAAGATGCGTACGGGGAGCTGTTTTTT. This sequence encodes CASSQDAYGELFF.

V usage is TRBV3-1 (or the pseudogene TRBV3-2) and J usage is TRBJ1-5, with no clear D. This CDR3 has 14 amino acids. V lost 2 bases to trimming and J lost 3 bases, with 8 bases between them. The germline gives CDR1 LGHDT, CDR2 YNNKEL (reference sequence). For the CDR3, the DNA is TGTGCCAGCAGCCAAAGGGTTAACAATCAGCCCCAGCATTTT. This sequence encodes CASSQRVNNQPQHF.

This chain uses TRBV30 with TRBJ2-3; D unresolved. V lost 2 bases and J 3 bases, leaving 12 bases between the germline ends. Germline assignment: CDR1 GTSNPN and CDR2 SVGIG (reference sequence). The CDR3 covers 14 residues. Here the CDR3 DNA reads TGTGCCTGGAGTACCCCAGGAAGAACAGATACGCAGTATTTT. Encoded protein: CAWSTPGRTDTQYF. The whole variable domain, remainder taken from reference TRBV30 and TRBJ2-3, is SQTIHQWPATLVQPVGSPLSLECTVEGTSNPNLYWYRQAAGRGLQLLFYSVGIGQISSEVPQNLSASRPQDRQFILSSKKLLLSDSGFYLCAWSTPGRTDTQYFGPGTRLTVL.

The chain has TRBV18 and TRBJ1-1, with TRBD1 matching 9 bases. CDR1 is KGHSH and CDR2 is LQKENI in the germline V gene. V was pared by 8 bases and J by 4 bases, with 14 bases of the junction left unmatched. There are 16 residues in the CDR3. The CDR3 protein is CASLGQGGDWSTEAFF. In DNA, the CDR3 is TGTGCCAGCCTGGGACAGGGAGGAGATTGGAGCACTGAAGCTTTCTTT.

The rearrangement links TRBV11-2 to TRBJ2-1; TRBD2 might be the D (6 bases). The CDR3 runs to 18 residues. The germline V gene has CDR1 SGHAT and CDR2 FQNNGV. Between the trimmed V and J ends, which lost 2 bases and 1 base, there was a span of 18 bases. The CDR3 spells CASSLRPVTSLSYNEQFF. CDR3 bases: TGTGCCAGCAGCTTAAGGCCGGTTACTAGCTTATCCTACAATGAGCAGTTCTTC.

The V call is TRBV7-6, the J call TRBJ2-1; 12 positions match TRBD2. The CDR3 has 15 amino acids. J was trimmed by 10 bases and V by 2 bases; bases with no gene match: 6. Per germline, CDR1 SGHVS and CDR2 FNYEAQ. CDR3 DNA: TGTGCCAGCAGCTTATCTAGCGGGGGGGCTGTCGAGCAGTTCTTC. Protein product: CASSLSSGGAVEQFF.

CDR3 sequence: CASSPLETQYF. CDR3 coding DNA: TGTGCCAGCAGTCCATTAGAGACCCAGTACTTC. The rearrangement joins TRBV25-1 to TRBJ2-5; D is unresolved. V lost 5 bases to trimming and J lost 4 bases, with 5 bases between them. This CDR3 has 11 residues. Per the germline V gene, CDR1 is MGHDK and CDR2 is SYGVNS.

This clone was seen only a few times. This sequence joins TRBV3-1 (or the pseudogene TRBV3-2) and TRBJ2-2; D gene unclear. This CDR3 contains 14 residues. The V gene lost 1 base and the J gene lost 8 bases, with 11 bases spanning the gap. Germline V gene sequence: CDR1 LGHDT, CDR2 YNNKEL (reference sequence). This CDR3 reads CASSQGTSKGELFF. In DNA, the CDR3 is TGTGCCAGCAGCCAAGGGACCTCAAAGGGGGAGCTGTTTTTT.